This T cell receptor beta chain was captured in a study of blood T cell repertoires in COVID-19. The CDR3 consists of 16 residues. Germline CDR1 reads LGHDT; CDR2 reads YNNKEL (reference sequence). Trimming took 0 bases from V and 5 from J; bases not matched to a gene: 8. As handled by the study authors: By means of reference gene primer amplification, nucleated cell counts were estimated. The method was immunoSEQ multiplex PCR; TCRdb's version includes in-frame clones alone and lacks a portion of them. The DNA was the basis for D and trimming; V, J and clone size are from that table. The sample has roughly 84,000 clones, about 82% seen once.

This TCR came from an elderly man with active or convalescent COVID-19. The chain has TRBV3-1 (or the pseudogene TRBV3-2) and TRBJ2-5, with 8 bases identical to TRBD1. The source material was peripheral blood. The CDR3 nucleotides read TGTGCCAGCAGCCAAGAGGGCAGGGGGCGTTGGGAGACCCAGTACTTC. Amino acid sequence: CASSQEGRGRWETQYF.